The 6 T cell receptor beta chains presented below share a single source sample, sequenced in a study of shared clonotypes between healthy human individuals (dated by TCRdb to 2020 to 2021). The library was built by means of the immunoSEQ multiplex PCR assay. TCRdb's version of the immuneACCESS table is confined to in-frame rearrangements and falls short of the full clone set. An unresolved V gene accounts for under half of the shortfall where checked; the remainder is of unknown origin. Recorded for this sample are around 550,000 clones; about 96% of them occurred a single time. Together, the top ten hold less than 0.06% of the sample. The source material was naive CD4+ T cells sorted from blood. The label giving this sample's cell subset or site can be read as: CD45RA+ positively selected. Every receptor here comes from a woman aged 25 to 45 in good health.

The chain's CDR3 is CASSEVENEQYF. The CDR3, as DNA: TGTGCCAGCAGTGAAGTAGAGAACGAGCAGTACTTC. The J gene is TRBJ2-7, the V gene TRBV2, with unresolved D. The CDR3 extends over 12 amino acids. CDR1 and CDR2 from the germline V gene are SNHLY and FYNNEI. Trimming removed 1 base from V and 5 bases from J, with 6 bases in between. Filled out from reference TRBV2 and TRBJ2-7, the complete variable domain reads EPEVTQTPSHQVTQMGQEVILRCVPISNHLYFYWYRQILGQKVEFLVSFYNNEISEKSEIFDDQFSVERPDGSNFTLKIRSTKLEDSAMYFCASSEVENEQYFGPGTRLTVT.

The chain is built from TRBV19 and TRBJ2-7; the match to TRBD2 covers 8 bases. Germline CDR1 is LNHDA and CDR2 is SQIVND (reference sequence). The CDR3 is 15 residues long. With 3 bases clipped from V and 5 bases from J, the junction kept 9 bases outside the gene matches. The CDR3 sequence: CASSISGREANEQYF. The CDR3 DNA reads TGTGCCAGTAGTATTTCCGGGAGGGAGGCTAACGAGCAGTACTTC.

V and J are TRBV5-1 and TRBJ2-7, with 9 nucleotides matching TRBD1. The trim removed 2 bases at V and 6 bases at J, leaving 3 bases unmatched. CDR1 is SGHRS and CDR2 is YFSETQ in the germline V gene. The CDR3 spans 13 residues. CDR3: CASSLDRGVEQYF. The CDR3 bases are TGCGCCAGCAGCTTAGACAGGGGGGTCGAGCAGTACTTC.

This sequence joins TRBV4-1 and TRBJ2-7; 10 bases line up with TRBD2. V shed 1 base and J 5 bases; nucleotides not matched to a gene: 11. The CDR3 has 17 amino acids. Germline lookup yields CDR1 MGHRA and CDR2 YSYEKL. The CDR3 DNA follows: TGCGCCAGCAGCCAAGGACTAGCGGGTCCCCTCGGGCACGAGCAGTACTTC. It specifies CASSQGLAGPLGHEQYF.

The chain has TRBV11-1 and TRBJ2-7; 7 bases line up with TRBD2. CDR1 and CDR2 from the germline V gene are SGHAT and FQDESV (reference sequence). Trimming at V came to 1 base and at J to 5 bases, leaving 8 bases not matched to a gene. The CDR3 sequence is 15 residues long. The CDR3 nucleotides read TGTGCCAGCAGCTTAGTTGGCGGGAGTCTCCACGAGCAGTACTTC. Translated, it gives CASSLVGGSLHEQYF.

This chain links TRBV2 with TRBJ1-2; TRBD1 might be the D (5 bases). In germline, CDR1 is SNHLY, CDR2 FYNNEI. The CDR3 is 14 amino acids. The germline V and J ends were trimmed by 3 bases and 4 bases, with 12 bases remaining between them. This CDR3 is CASSDRGGSYGYTF. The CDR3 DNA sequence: TGTGCCAGCAGTGATCGGGGGGGAAGCTATGGCTACACCTTC.